The TCR beta chain described here comes from a study of PD-1 blockade in classical Hodgkin lymphoma. Libraries were prepared by immunoSEQ multiplex PCR; TCRdb keeps only in-frame clonotypes and omits some of them. Counted here are around 4,100 clones, about three fifths occurring once; the ten biggest clones make up approximately 47%. As for time point: cycle 4 day 1 (C4D1), after 6 weeks of nivolumab. Each and every patient relapsed after autologous stem cell transplantation, and patients got differing brentuximab vedotin exposure. It was by magnetic negative selection that CD8+ T cells were isolated from thawed PBMCs. Reported best responses ranged across complete response, partial response or progressive disease. Germline lookup yields CDR1 MNHEY and CDR2 SMNVEV (reference sequence). This CDR3 is 15 amino acids long. V trimming: 6 bases; J trimming: 0 bases; junction bases outside the gene matches: 8.

The sequence was obtained from a human donor with classical Hodgkin lymphoma. V gene TRBV27 combines with J gene TRBJ2-7, with 7 bases fitting TRBD1. The material sequenced was CD8+ T cells from blood, taken before the fourth cycle of nivolumab. DNA of the CDR3: TGTGCCAGCAGGTCTCAGGGGGACAGCTCCTACGAGCAGTACTTC. Its translation: CASRSQGDSSYEQYF.